Shown below are 30 T cell receptor beta chains from a single sample sequenced in a study of Ad26.COV2.S vaccination and SARS-CoV-2 variants. TCRdb's copy holds only in-frame clones and misses some; the assay was immunoSEQ multiplex PCR. The data show about 330,000 clones, with under 90% seen just once and 5.5% held by the top ten. Noted treatment: around 19 received Ad26.COV2.S at low or high dose, single or two shots; about 5 received placebo; per-sample allocation not given. Day 63 following the first vaccine or placebo injection was when the samples were taken. The sequencing here drew on peripheral blood, taken in a trial of Ad26.COV2.S vaccine versus placebo. These receptors were obtained from a person between 18 and 65 years old who received the Ad26.COV2.S COVID-19 vaccine or a placebo.

This clone was recorded a few times. The rearrangement joins TRBV6-5 to TRBJ1-2; 7 nucleotides align to TRBD1. The germline V gene has CDR1 MNHEY and CDR2 SVGAGI. The CDR3 consists of 14 residues. V was clipped by 2 bases and J by 8 bases; unmatched bases: 8. CDR3 protein: CASSYGQAVGGYTF. For the CDR3, the DNA is TGTGCCAGCAGTTACGGACAGGCCGTCGGCGGCTACACCTTC.

The CDR3 loop reads CATRGADEQYF. CDR3 nucleotide sequence: TGTGCCACCCGGGGTGCCGACGAGCAGTACTTC. The genes are TRBV6-5 and TRBJ2-7, with D possibly matching TRBD2 (5 bases). V was cut by 10 bases and J by 5 bases, with 12 bases left in between. Germline-derived CDR1 and CDR2 are MNHEY and SVGAGI. This CDR3 has 11 amino acids.

The genes are TRBV5-5 and TRBJ1-1; D gene unclear. The CDR3 length is 10 residues. CDR1 and CDR2 from the germline V gene are SGHKS and YYEKEE (reference sequence). The V end was cut by 7 bases, the J end by 2 bases, with 3 bases between. CDR3 loop: CASGNTEAFF. The CDR3 bases are TGTGCCAGCGGCAACACTGAAGCTTTCTTT.

The V call is TRBV6-5, the J call TRBJ1-1, with D possibly TRBD1 on 6 matching bases. Between the trimmed V and J ends, which lost 1 base and 9 bases, there was a span of 9 bases. The CDR3 has 12 amino acids. Germline values: CDR1 MNHEY, CDR2 SVGAGI. The CDR3, as DNA: TGTGCCAGCAGTTACTTACAGGGTAAAGCTTTCTTT. This encodes CASSYLQGKAFF.

This clone has only one observation. The chain links TRBV4-3 to TRBJ1-6; D ambiguous. Germline V gene lookup returns CDR1 LGHNA and CDR2 YSLEER. The CDR3 extends over 16 amino acids. With 0 bases removed from V and 8 bases from J, the gap between germline ends came to 14 bases. The CDR3 protein is CASSQEVGTYYSPLHF. The CDR3 DNA reads TGCGCCAGCAGCCAAGAGGTGGGCACGTACTATTCACCCCTCCACTTT.

This chain connects TRBV21-1 to TRBJ1-1. TRBV21-1 is tagged as a pseudogene. The CDR3 contains 17 residues. The CDR3 bases are TGTGCCAGCAGCAAAGCCGAGGCGGAAGGGATGAACACTGAAGCTTTCTTT. Protein sequence: CASSKAEAEGMNTEAFF.

The V call is TRBV15, the J call TRBJ2-3; D gene uncertain. V lost 0 bases to trimming and J lost 4 bases, with 8 bases between them. Germline V lookup: CDR1 LNHNV, CDR2 YYDKDF (reference sequence). The CDR3 extends over 14 amino acids. In DNA, the CDR3 is TGTGCCACCAGCAGAGATAGAAATCCAGATACGCAGTATTTT. This gives the protein CATSRDRNPDTQYF.

This rearrangement joins TRBV21-1 to TRBJ2-5; TRBD1, the D gene given by the table, was not confirmed from the DNA. TRBV21-1 is described as a pseudogene. The CDR3 contains 18 residues. The CDR3 loop reads CASSKGGEASEVQETQYF. Here the CDR3 DNA reads TGTGCCAGCAGCAAAGGGGGCGAGGCCAGCGAGGTCCAAGAGACCCAGTACTTC.

The CDR3: CASSTTVDTGELFF. CDR3 sequence (DNA): TGTGCCAGCAGCACAACGGTCGACACCGGGGAGCTGTTTTTT. The V and J genes are TRBV7-9 and TRBJ2-2, with no clear D. Trimming stripped 5 bases from V and 3 bases from J, with 10 bases between. This CDR3 spans 14 amino acids. CDR1 is SEHNR and CDR2 is FQNEAQ in the germline V gene (reference sequence).

This chain uses TRBV19 with TRBJ2-2; D is unresolved. Trimming removed 3 bases at V and 4 bases at J, with 15 bases between. This CDR3 spans 16 amino acids. Germline CDR1 reads LNHDA; CDR2 reads SQIVND (reference sequence). CDR3 in DNA: TGTGCCAGTAGTATCCCCTTGGGAATCCCCACCGGGGAGCTGTTTTTT. Amino acids: CASSIPLGIPTGELFF.

This clone was seen once. J is TRBJ2-1 and V is TRBV3-1 (or the pseudogene TRBV3-2); 15 bases are a match to TRBD2. V trimming: 4 bases; J trimming: 5 bases; junction bases outside the gene matches: 9. Germline V gives CDR1 LGHDT, CDR2 YNNKEL (reference sequence). This CDR3 region has 18 residues. The chain's CDR3 is CASSPGAGTSGGHNEQFF. CDR3 nucleotides: TGTGCCAGCAGCCCAGGGGCGGGGACTAGCGGGGGGCACAATGAGCAGTTCTTC.

The chain has TRBV12-5 and TRBJ2-3, with D hard to call. V was clipped by 1 base and J by 5 bases, with 1 base between them. CDR1 is LGHNT and CDR2 is FRNRAP in the germline V gene. The CDR3 runs to 11 residues. CDR3 DNA: TGTGCTAGTGGTTTGGGAGATACGCAGTATTTT. Residues: CASGLGDTQYF.

The rearrangement joins TRBV18 to TRBJ1-5; unclear D gene. V gave up 6 bases and J gave up 6 bases, with 18 bases separating them. Germline V gene sequence: CDR1 KGHSH, CDR2 LQKENI. There are 15 residues in the CDR3. This chain's CDR3 is CASSPVSAKSQPQHF. For the CDR3, the DNA is TGTGCCAGCTCCCCTGTTTCCGCGAAGAGTCAGCCCCAGCATTTT.

The chain links TRBV29-1 to TRBJ2-6; D gene unclear. V shed 0 bases and J shed 0 bases, with 3 bases lying between them. CDR1 and CDR2 (germline): SQVTM, ANQGSEA. The CDR3 consists of 14 residues. The CDR3 is CSVEEVSGANVLTF. CDR3 in DNA: TGCAGCGTTGAAGAGGTCTCTGGGGCCAACGTCCTGACTTTC.

The chain recombines TRBV2 with TRBJ1-2; 8 nucleotides line up with TRBD1. The germline CDR1 and CDR2 sequences are SNHLY and FYNNEI. This CDR3 comprises 14 residues. V trimming: 6 bases; J trimming: 8 bases; junction bases outside the gene matches: 11. CDR3 DNA sequence: TGTGCCAGCAGCCTCCAGGGGGCGGGAAAAGGCTACACCTTC. Its protein product is CASSLQGAGKGYTF.

The gene calls are TRBV6-4 and TRBJ2-7; 8 positions match TRBD2. Germline CDR1 is MRHNA and CDR2 is SNTAGT. The CDR3 loop spans 16 amino acids. Trimming cost V 8 bases and J 0 bases; bases outside gene matches: 12. Here the CDR3 DNA reads TGTGCCAGCTACCCCTTACTAGCGGCTTACTCCTACGAGCAGTACGTC. This translates into CASYPLLAAYSYEQYV.

This rearrangement joins TRBV3-1 (or the pseudogene TRBV3-2) to TRBJ1-6, with D possibly matching TRBD1 (5 bases). Trimming left V 3 bases short and J 0 bases short, with 9 bases between. The CDR3 runs 16 residues. Germline lookup yields CDR1 LGHDT and CDR2 YNNKEL (reference sequence). The CDR3 nucleotides read TGTGCCAGCAGCCAGTGGGACTACTCCTATAATTCACCCCTCCACTTT. Its protein product is CASSQWDYSYNSPLHF.

J is TRBJ2-1 and V is TRBV5-6; possibly TRBD1 for D (6 bases). This CDR3 has 15 amino acids. Trimming removed 1 base at V and 9 bases at J, with 17 bases between. Germline V CDR1 and CDR2: SGHDT, YYEEEE. As DNA, the CDR3 is TGTGCCAGCAGCTTGTGGCTCACCCCCAGGGGTGAGCAGTTCTTC. Translating gives CASSLWLTPRGEQFF. Looking up the rest from reference TRBV5-6 and TRBJ2-1 gives the full variable domain: DAGVTQSPTHLIKTRGQQVTLRCSPKSGHDTVSWYQQALGQGPQFIFQYYEEEERQRGNFPDRFSGHQFPNYSSELNVNALLLGDSALYLCASSLWLTPRGEQFFGPGTRLTVL.

About this clone itself: At one end the junction does not follow the germline gene, possibly because of a read error. The rearrangement uses TRBV19 and TRBJ1-1; no reliable D call. There are 13 residues in the CDR3. CDR1 and CDR2 (germline): LNHDA, SQIVND (reference sequence). The DNA of the CDR3 is TGTGTCAGTAGTATCGGCGGTTACACTGAAGCTTTCTTT. As protein: CVSSIGGYTEAFF.

There are a few counts of this clone. The chain recombines TRBV7-2 with TRBJ1-5, with no clear D. Trimming shortened V by 5 bases and J by 6 bases, and 17 bases separated the two germline ends. Germline CDR1 is SGHTA and CDR2 is FQGNSA. The CDR3 sequence is 15 residues long. The CDR3 nucleotides read TGTGCCAGCAGCCATATAGAACGGCCCGGTCAGCCCCAGCATTTT. It translates to CASSHIERPGQPQHF.

V and J are TRBV25-1 and TRBJ1-3; a possible D gene is TRBD1 (5 bases). The V end lost 1 base, the J end lost 2 bases, and 15 bases lay between the germline ends. This CDR3 is 17 amino acids long. CDR1 MGHDK and CDR2 SYGVNS come from the germline V gene. DNA for the CDR3: TGTGCCAGCAGTGAATGGGCAGGGAAGACCGCTGGAAACACCATATATTTT. This sequence encodes CASSEWAGKTAGNTIYF.

The CDR3 DNA sequence: TGTGCCAGCTCACCTCGACAGGGGGCAGGCGGGGAGCTGTTTTTT. Protein sequence: CASSPRQGAGGELFF. The V gene is TRBV18, the J gene TRBJ2-2, with 10 bases identical to TRBD1. The CDR3 is 15 amino acids. V lost 3 bases, J lost 7 bases, and 5 bases stayed unmatched. The germline V gene encodes CDR1 KGHSH and CDR2 LQKENI.

The chain uses TRBV5-4 and TRBJ2-1; 8 positions match TRBD2. The CDR3 consists of 15 residues. Germline V lookup: CDR1 SGHNT, CDR2 YYREEE (reference sequence). Trimming removed 4 bases from V and 4 bases from J; junction bases left unmatched: 7. CDR3 sequence reads: CASSLAGGRYNEQFF. The CDR3 DNA sequence: TGTGCCAGCAGCCTGGCGGGGGGTAGGTACAATGAGCAGTTCTTC.

The chain links TRBV28 to TRBJ2-5, with TRBD1 matching over 11 bases. Trimming at V came to 5 bases and at J to 5 bases, leaving 16 bases not matched to a gene. The length of the CDR3 is 18 residues. Germline V gene lookup returns CDR1 MDHEN and CDR2 SYDVKM. The CDR3 protein is CASSLHPAGTGGRETQYF. CDR3 nucleotide sequence: TGTGCCAGCAGTCTTCACCCCGCCGGGACAGGGGGTAGGGAGACCCAGTACTTC.

The sample holds one count of this clone. The chain carries TRBV18 and TRBJ1-2; D not resolved. Per the germline V gene, CDR1 is KGHSH and CDR2 is LQKENI. The V and J ends lost 1 base and 12 bases respectively, with 12 bases between them. The CDR3 covers 12 residues. The chain's CDR3 is CASSPLASFHTF. The CDR3 nucleotides are TGTGCCAGCTCACCACTCGCGAGTTTCCACACCTTC.

The chain joins TRBV4-3 to TRBJ2-3, with TRBD2 as a possible D gene (5 bases). The germline gives CDR1 LGHNA, CDR2 YSLEER. The CDR3 runs 16 residues. The germline V and J ends were trimmed by 0 bases and 2 bases, with 12 bases remaining between them. CDR3 coding DNA: TGCGCCAGCAGCCAAGAAGCGGAAACCTTCACAGATACGCAGTATTTT. Its protein is CASSQEAETFTDTQYF.

V gene TRBV14 combines with J gene TRBJ2-5, with 7 nucleotides matching TRBD1. The germline V gene has CDR1 SGHDN and CDR2 FVKESK. The CDR3 has 16 amino acids. Unmatched junction bases numbered 11, after V lost 5 bases and J lost 2 bases. The CDR3 loop reads CASSYRRPGQQETQYF. The CDR3 nucleotides are TGTGCCAGCAGCTACCGCCGTCCGGGACAGCAAGAGACCCAGTACTTC.

V usage is TRBV11-3 and J usage is TRBJ1-1, with a weak D call TRBD1 (6 bases). The CDR3 runs 12 residues. V was cut by 5 bases and J by 4 bases, with 8 bases left in between. The germline V gene has CDR1 SGHNT and CDR2 YENEEA. CDR3 in DNA: TGTGCCAGCAGCCACAGGGCCACTGAAGCTTTCTTT. Translated: CASSHRATEAFF.

The chain uses TRBV7-2 and TRBJ2-3; TRBD2 aligns across 13 bases. CDR1 and CDR2 (germline): SGHTA, FQGNSA. J was trimmed by 4 bases and V by 3 bases; bases with no gene match: 7. The CDR3 spans 17 residues. The DNA of the CDR3 is TGTGCCAGCAGCTTCCGACTAGCGGGGGGAGGGGCAGATACGCAGTATTTT. As protein: CASSFRLAGGGADTQYF.

This sequence joins TRBV10-3 and TRBJ1-4; D is undetermined. Germline CDR1 is ENHRY and CDR2 is SYGVKD. The length of the CDR3 is 13 residues. V shed 8 bases and J shed 4 bases, with 11 bases lying between them. The CDR3 sequence is CAIGGQNNEKLFF. The CDR3, as DNA: TGTGCCATCGGTGGCCAAAATAATGAAAAACTGTTTTTT.